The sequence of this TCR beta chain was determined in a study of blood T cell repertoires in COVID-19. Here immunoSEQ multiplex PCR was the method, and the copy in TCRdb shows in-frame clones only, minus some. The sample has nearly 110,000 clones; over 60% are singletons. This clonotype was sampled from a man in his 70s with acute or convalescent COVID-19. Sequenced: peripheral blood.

The DNA of the CDR3 is TGTGCCAGCAGCCTCCAGGGTAGCAATCAGCCCCAGCATTTT. This codes for CASSLQGSNQPQHF. The V gene is TRBV7-9, the J gene TRBJ1-5, with D perhaps TRBD1 (5 bases). Germline CDR1 reads SEHNR; CDR2 reads FQNEAQ (reference sequence). CDR3 length: 14 residues. Trimming took 5 bases from V and 0 from J, leaving 8 bases between them.